These 28 T cell receptor beta chains were sequenced from one sample in a study of early T cells in non-severe SARS-CoV-2 infection. In TCRdb, the 5' RACE reads were re-called with MiXCR into one record per CDR3 protein. The sample yields around 52,000 distinct CDR3 sequences, around 10% seen once. The sample comprised whole blood. The receptors stem from an adult who was a healthcare worker with PCR-confirmed SARS-CoV-2 infection or an uninfected control (not recorded which).

This clonotype was picked up many times. This chain links TRBV20-1 with TRBJ2-7, with 13 bases lining up with TRBD2. V shed 4 bases and J 5 bases; nucleotides not matched to a gene: 2. The germline gives CDR1 DFQATT, CDR2 SNEGSKA (reference sequence). The CDR3 length is 13 residues. The DNA for the CDR3 is TGCAGTGCTACCGGGACTAGCGGGAACGAGCAGTACTTC. Its protein is CSATGTSGNEQYF.

This clonotype was observed many times. V and J are TRBV7-2 and TRBJ2-1, with 7 nucleotides matching TRBD2. From germline, CDR1 is SGHTA and CDR2 FQGNSA. V lost 2 bases and J lost 10; bases outside the gene matches: 2. The CDR3 loop spans 12 amino acids. This CDR3 is CASSLSGNEQFF. The CDR3 nucleotides are TGTGCCAGCAGCTTAAGCGGGAACGAGCAGTTCTTC.

This clonotype was counted ten times or more. The chain is built from TRBV30 and TRBJ2-1; 10 nucleotides line up with TRBD2. The CDR3 is 16 residues long. Per the germline V gene, CDR1 is GTSNPN and CDR2 is SVGIG (reference sequence). V lost 1 base, J lost 1 base, and 4 bases stayed unmatched. The CDR3 region is CAWSDLGLASYNEQFF. The CDR3 DNA reads TGTGCCTGGAGTGACCTGGGACTAGCGTCCTACAATGAGCAGTTCTTC.

V usage is TRBV5-1 and J usage is TRBJ2-1, with 8 bases aligning to TRBD2. Per germline, CDR1 SGHRS and CDR2 YFSETQ. The CDR3 is made up of 17 amino acids. Losses at the gene ends were 2 bases for V and 6 bases for J; bases not matched to a gene: 13. The CDR3 region has the DNA TGCGCCAGCAGCTTCGCTGGAGCGGGGGCCTTCTTCAATGAGCAGTTCTTC. Protein: CASSFAGAGAFFNEQFF.

The chain carries TRBV29-1 and TRBJ1-1, with 7 bases that match TRBD1. Germline CDR1 is SQVTM and CDR2 is ANQGSEA. The J segment lost 2 bases and the V segment lost 2 bases, leaving 8 bases of the junction unmatched. The CDR3 spans 15 residues. The CDR3 coding sequence is TGCAGCGTTGAATTCGCCAACAGGGGAAACACTGAAGCTTTCTTT. Translating it yields CSVEFANRGNTEAFF.

This clonotype has ten or more counts. This chain connects TRBV6-6 to TRBJ2-7; the match to TRBD2 covers 7 bases. Germline V gives CDR1 MNHNY, CDR2 SVGAGI (reference sequence). Trimming at V came to 6 bases and at J to 5 bases, leaving 1 base not matched to a gene. The CDR3 has 11 residues. CDR3 region: CASSRGDEQYF. The CDR3 bases are TGTGCCAGCAGCCGGGGGGACGAGCAGTACTTC.

This clonotype came up a few times. This rearrangement joins TRBV9 to TRBJ2-3; 10 bases are a match to TRBD2. This CDR3 contains 17 residues. CDR1 and CDR2 (germline): SGDLS, YYNGEE. V shed 0 bases, J shed 4 bases, and the junction held 8 bases outside the gene matches. The CDR3 DNA reads as TGTGCCAGCAGCGTAGTGCCTAGCGGGAGAGGGGCAGATACGCAGTATTTT. The encoded protein is CASSVVPSGRGADTQYF. Filled out from reference TRBV9 and TRBJ2-3, the complete variable domain reads DSGVTQTPKHLITATGQRVTLRCSPRSGDLSVYWYQQSLDQGLQFLIQYYNGEERAKGNILERFSAQQFPDLHSELNLSSLELGDSALYFCASSVVPSGRGADTQYFGPGTRLTVL.

This clonotype showed up just a few times. The chain links TRBV6-2 or TRBV6-3 to TRBJ2-1; the D gene is possibly TRBD2 (6 bases). The V gene lost 6 bases and the J gene lost 3 bases, with 15 bases spanning the gap. Germline V gives CDR1 MNHEY, CDR2 SVGEGT. The CDR3 sequence is 15 residues long. The CDR3 spells CASSPLASDYNEQFF. Written as DNA, the CDR3 is TGTGCCAGCAGCCCCCTTGCTAGCGACTACAATGAGCAGTTCTTC.

This clonotype was counted ten times or more. The gene calls are TRBV11-2 and TRBJ2-3; D gene uncertain. The CDR3 runs 11 residues. Trimming left V 5 bases short and J 9 bases short, with 9 bases between. Germline CDR1 SGHAT, CDR2 FQNNGV. CDR3 nucleotide sequence: TGTGCCAGCAGCCTAAGGCAAACGCAGTATTTT. It yields the protein CASSLRQTQYF.

This clonotype was recorded a few times. V gene TRBV18 combines with J gene TRBJ2-7, with D uncertain. V lost 2 bases and J 3 bases, leaving 5 bases between the germline ends. CDR1 is KGHSH and CDR2 is LQKENI in the germline V gene. This CDR3 region has 12 residues. As DNA, the CDR3 is TGTGCCAGCTCACCAGAGATCTACGAGCAGTACTTC. This codes for CASSPEIYEQYF. The variable domain in full, completed from reference TRBV18 and TRBJ2-7, reads NAGVMQNPRHLVRRRGQEARLRCSPMKGHSHVYWYRQLPEEGLKFMVYLQKENIIDESGMPKERFSAEFPKEGPSILRIQQVVRGDSAAYFCASSPEIYEQYFGPGTRLTVT.

This clonotype ranks as medium-sized. The chain links TRBV19 to TRBJ2-4; no reliable D call. The CDR3 loop spans 11 amino acids. The germline CDR1 and CDR2 sequences are LNHDA and SQIVND (reference sequence). V lost 3 bases and J lost 9, with 6 bases in between. CDR3 in amino acids: CASSMSAIQYF. The CDR3 bases are TGTGCCAGTAGTATGAGTGCCATTCAGTACTTC.

This clonotype has only a few counts. The chain's CDR3 is CASSGGTSGSWYNEQFF. DNA for the CDR3: TGCGCCAGCAGTGGCGGGACTAGCGGGAGTTGGTACAATGAGCAGTTCTTC. This rearrangement joins TRBV10-1 to TRBJ2-1; 14 positions match TRBD2. The length of the CDR3 is 17 residues. The germline V gene has CDR1 WNHNN and CDR2 SYGVQD (reference sequence). Losses at the gene ends were 4 bases for V and 4 bases for J; bases not matched to a gene: 6.

As for this clonotype: At one end, the junction sequence differs from germline, possibly due to a read error. This chain connects TRBV6-5 to TRBJ1-3, with D unclear. From germline, CDR1 is MNHEY and CDR2 SVGAGI. The CDR3 consists of 12 residues. This chain's CDR3 is CASSHSGNTIYF. CDR3 DNA: TGTGCCAGCAGTCACTCTGGAAACACCATATATTTT.

This clonotype showed up many times. The chain has TRBV10-3 and TRBJ2-5; tentatively, D is TRBD1 (5 bases). The germline CDR1 and CDR2 sequences are ENHRY and SYGVKD. With 6 bases removed from V and 0 bases from J, the gap between germline ends came to 8 bases. This CDR3 region has 13 residues. CDR3 amino acids: CAISRTNQETQYF. The CDR3 DNA reads as TGTGCCATCAGCAGGACAAACCAAGAGACCCAGTACTTC.

The chain joins TRBV29-1 to TRBJ2-7, with 8 nucleotides matching TRBD1. In germline, CDR1 is SQVTM, CDR2 ANQGSEA. The J segment lost 3 bases and the V segment lost 7 bases, leaving 5 bases of the junction unmatched. This CDR3 is 12 amino acids long. DNA for the CDR3: TGCAGCGGGGGGACAGGTCGCTACGAGCAGTACTTC. Its protein product is CSGGTGRYEQYF.

This clonotype was picked up a small number of times. The gene calls are TRBV6-5 and TRBJ2-1; 11 bases fit TRBD2. After removal of 0 bases from V and 14 bases from J, the junction contained 6 bases not matched to a gene. CDR1 and CDR2 from the germline V gene are MNHEY and SVGAGI. The CDR3 covers 14 residues. The CDR3 region is CASSYSSSGRSKFF. The CDR3 DNA is TGTGCCAGCAGTTACTCGTCTAGCGGGAGGTCTAAGTTCTTC.

The chain couples TRBV29-1 to TRBJ1-1; 7 bases are a match to TRBD1. The CDR3 extends over 12 amino acids. V trimming: 5 bases; J trimming: 3 bases; junction bases outside the gene matches: 3. Germline loops: CDR1 SQVTM, CDR2 ANQGSEA. CDR3 nucleotide sequence: TGCAGCGTTTCCACAGGGGACACTGAAGCTTTCTTT. Translating gives CSVSTGDTEAFF.

This clonotype appeared many times. The rearrangement uses TRBV7-9 and TRBJ2-2, with D unclear. The CDR3 is made up of 13 amino acids. The germline V gene encodes CDR1 SEHNR and CDR2 FQNEAQ (reference sequence). V gave up 2 bases and J gave up 4 bases, with 5 bases separating them. CDR3 coding DNA: TGTGCCAGCAGCTTACGGAGCACCGGGGAGCTGTTTTTT. Amino acid sequence: CASSLRSTGELFF.

In its sample, this clonotype was seen a few times. The chain recombines TRBV6-1 with TRBJ1-5; D call uncertain. The CDR3 is made up of 15 amino acids. Looked up from germline, CDR1 is MNHNS and CDR2 is SASEGT. Trimming removed 0 bases at V and 4 bases at J, with 10 bases between. CDR3 sequence: CASSEAPGTNQPQHF. CDR3 nucleotides: TGTGCCAGCAGTGAAGCCCCGGGAACTAATCAGCCCCAGCATTTT.

The chain employs TRBV5-6 and TRBJ1-2, with a weak D call TRBD1 (5 bases). The CDR3 length is 15 residues. The germline CDR1 and CDR2 sequences are SGHDT and YYEEEE. V was pared by 3 bases and J by 5 bases, with 17 bases between. The CDR3 DNA follows: TGTGCCAGCAGCTGGGCTTTGACAGCAGATTATGGCTACACCTTC. It codes for CASSWALTADYGYTF.

The genes are TRBV9 and TRBJ2-7; 12 nucleotides agree with TRBD2. Germline trimming cut 6 bases from V and 7 bases from J; bases unmatched to any gene: 14. The CDR3 has 16 residues. CDR1 SGDLS and CDR2 YYNGEE come from the germline V gene. The CDR3 region is CASTDGLAGGPREQYF. The CDR3 region has the DNA TGTGCCAGCACCGACGGGCTAGCGGGGGGGCCTAGGGAGCAGTACTTC.

Regarding this clonotype: Being one base from a much bigger clone, this may be a read error. This chain joins TRBV25-1 and TRBJ1-6; D unresolved. Germline V gene lookup returns CDR1 MGHDK and CDR2 SYGVNS. The CDR3 is 14 amino acids. Trimming cost V 5 bases and J 9 bases, with 14 bases left between them. CDR3 amino acids: CASSNKGFSSPLHF. The CDR3, as DNA: TGTGCCAGCAGTAATAAAGGATTTAGTTCACCCCTCCACTTT. The variable domain in full, with the rest retrieved from reference TRBV25-1 and TRBJ1-6, is EADIYQTPRYLVIGTGKKITLECSQTMGHDKMYWYQQDPGMELHLIHYSYGVNSTEKGDLSSESTVSRIRTEHFPLTLESARPSHTSQYLCASSNKGFSSPLHFGNGTRLTVT.

In this sample, this clonotype turned up many times. The chain uses TRBV2 and TRBJ2-7, with 12 bases fitting TRBD1. CDR1 is SNHLY and CDR2 is FYNNEI in the germline V gene. Trimming removed 4 bases from V and 2 bases from J; junction bases left unmatched: 12. This CDR3 has 18 amino acids. Written as DNA, the CDR3 is TGTGCCAGCAGTGTTCAGCCGGGACAGGGGGCGCGGGCCTACGAGCAGTACTTC. As protein: CASSVQPGQGARAYEQYF.

This clonotype has ten or more counts. This chain joins TRBV12-3 or TRBV12-4 and TRBJ1-5, with TRBD1 identical over 8 bases. The CDR3 runs to 21 residues. V was pared by 6 bases and J by 0 bases, with 22 bases of the junction left unmatched. The CDR3 coding sequence is TGTGCCAGCAGCACCACATTCGGGGCAGGGGGCATCTCATATAGCAATCAGCCCCAGCATTTT. This encodes CASSTTFGAGGISYSNQPQHF.

V gene TRBV3-1 combines with J gene TRBJ1-4; 7 positions agree with TRBD1. The CDR3 has 16 residues. Germline CDR1 is LGHDT and CDR2 is YNNKEL (reference sequence). The ends lost 3 bases at V and 8 bases at J; junction bases unmatched: 12. CDR3: CASSHTTTGREEKLFF. The CDR3 nucleotides are TGTGCCAGCAGCCATACTACGACAGGGAGGGAAGAAAAACTGTTTTTT. Together with reference TRBV3-1 and TRBJ1-4, the CDR3 gives the full variable domain: DTAVSQTPKYLVTQMGNDKSIKCEQNLGHDTMYWYKQDSKKFLKIMFSYNNKELIINETVPNRFSPKSPDKAHLNLHINSLELGDSAVYFCASSHTTTGREEKLFFGSGTQLSVL.

There are a few counts of this clonotype. V is TRBV7-3 and J is TRBJ2-6; unclear D gene. The ends were cut back, 5 bases at V and 5 bases at J, with 7 bases in the middle. The CDR3 has 13 residues. CDR1 and CDR2 (germline): SGHTA, FQGTGA. The CDR3, as DNA: TGTGCCAGCAGCCCACTGAGGGCCAACGTCCTGACTTTC. Protein: CASSPLRANVLTF.

This clonotype showed up many times. The chain is built from TRBV10-2 and TRBJ1-1; no firm D call. Germline loops: CDR1 WSHSY, CDR2 SAAADI. The CDR3 totals 14 residues. The V and J ends lost 5 bases and 5 bases respectively, with 15 bases between them. For the CDR3, the DNA is TGCGCCAGCAGTAGAGGGAGCGAGGGAACTGAAGCTTTCTTT. The encoded protein is CASSRGSEGTEAFF.

This clonotype was detected a few times. The chain uses TRBV11-2 and TRBJ2-5; D remains ambiguous. Germline V gene lookup returns CDR1 SGHAT and CDR2 FQNNGV. This CDR3 has 13 residues. Trimming took 1 base from V and 5 from J, leaving 8 bases between them. This CDR3 reads CASSLGGFETQYF. In nucleotides, the CDR3 is TGTGCCAGCAGCTTAGGGGGATTTGAGACCCAGTACTTC.